This T cell receptor (beta chain) was profiled in a study of shared clonotypes between healthy human individuals. Whole-study results and caveats: Compared with memory subsets, naive subsets generally had larger estimated richness. Clonotype sharing among donors likely depends on sequencing depth. Rarefaction showed sorted-subset sequencing was incomplete despite large depth.

In the original processing: ImmunoSEQ gave junction-only sequences without quality scores, so filtering differed. Clones were sequenced by immunoSEQ multiplex PCR, and TCRdb holds only the in-frame ones, with some missing. From that table come the V and J calls and clone size; the DNA was used to work out D and trimming. The sample lists some 660,000 clones, around 78% occurring once. With respect to this clone: Its specificity is unknown. This specimen includes other DNA sequences encoding the same CDR3.

The V gene's germline CDR1 is SGHRS and CDR2 YFSETQ. The V gene end was trimmed by 0 bases and the J gene end by 5 bases; junction bases not matched to a gene: 3. This CDR3 has 15 residues. The receptor was isolated from a woman under 40 in good health. The chain has TRBV5-1 and TRBJ2-2; 8 bases line up with TRBD1. The sequenced sample was memory CD4+ T cells sorted from blood. The subset: CD45RA-negative fraction. This CDR3 reads CASSLEQGGTGELFF. The CDR3 nucleotides read TGCGCCAGCAGCTTGGAACAGGGGGGAACCGGGGAGCTGTTTTTT.